The 28 T cell receptor beta chains below come from one sample, sequenced in a study of cytomegalovirus exposure and HLA in healthy donors. Primers included in the PCR were 60 Vbeta and 13 Jbeta primers. Sequencing used immunoSEQ multiplex PCR; TCRdb keeps in-frame clones, though not all of them. The sample lists fewer than 250,000 clones; around 75% were seen once. Specimen: PBMCs. Receptor source: a woman in her thirties in good health and CMV-seronegative.

For the CDR3, the DNA is TGTGCCAGCAGCTTAGAGACAGGCTTGGGTATGGGAAAACTGTTTTTT. Translating it yields CASSLETGLGMGKLFF. The rearrangement joins TRBV7-6 to TRBJ1-4; tentatively, D is TRBD1 (6 bases). Germline CDR1 reads SGHVS; CDR2 reads FNYEAQ. V was clipped by 1 base and J by 10 bases, with 19 bases between them. The CDR3 sequence is 16 residues long.

CDR3 sequence: CASSSVTRTDTQYF. CDR3 sequence (DNA): TGCGCCAGCAGTTCAGTTACACGCACAGATACGCAGTATTTT. The chain links TRBV10-1 to TRBJ2-3; D not certain. V was trimmed by 5 bases and J by 1 base, leaving 10 bases between them. Germline V CDR1 and CDR2: WNHNN, SYGVQD (reference sequence). This CDR3 is 14 amino acids long.

With respect to this clone: One end of the junction does not line up with germline, which may come from a read error. The chain carries TRBV5-4 and TRBJ1-6, with 7 bases that match TRBD1. The CDR3 totals 18 residues. CDR1 is SGHNT, CDR2 YYREEE, per germline (reference sequence). The CDR3 DNA reads as TGTGCCATCAGCTTGGGTCTTGATACAGGGGTGCTGAATTCACCCCTCCACTTT. This encodes CAISLGLDTGVLNSPLHF.

This clone has just one count. V gene TRBV18 combines with J gene TRBJ2-3, with 9 bases fitting TRBD2. The CDR3 spans 17 residues. Germline V gene data show CDR1 as KGHSH and CDR2 as LQKENI. With 0 bases clipped from V and 1 base from J, the junction kept 5 bases outside the gene matches. CDR3: CASSPPSPSGGTDTQYF. CDR3 in DNA: TGTGCCAGCTCACCACCGTCCCCTAGCGGGGGCACAGATACGCAGTATTTT.

The V and J genes are TRBV6-1 and TRBJ1-1; D is perhaps TRBD1 (6 bases). Germline CDR1 and CDR2: MNHNS and SASEGT. This CDR3 spans 12 amino acids. V was cut by 4 bases and J by 6 bases, with 9 bases left in between. The CDR3 DNA reads TGTGCCAGCAGTGGACACAGGGCTGAAGCTTTCTTT. As protein: CASSGHRAEAFF.

This chain connects TRBV4-1 to TRBJ1-1; 11 nucleotides line up with TRBD1. CDR3 length: 13 amino acids. V was pared by 8 bases and J by 7 bases, with 6 bases of the junction left unmatched. CDR1 is MGHRA and CDR2 is YSYEKL in the germline V gene. In nucleotides, the CDR3 is TGCGCCAGCCTCGGGACAGGGGGGATTGAAGCTTTCTTT. It specifies CASLGTGGIEAFF.

The chain uses TRBV29-1 and TRBJ1-2; TRBD1 matches 8 bases. The CDR3 has 15 residues. Germline values: CDR1 SQVTM, CDR2 ANQGSEA. V trimming: 3 bases; J trimming: 6 bases; junction bases outside the gene matches: 12. The CDR3 loop is CSVDAPGQDYDGYTF. CDR3 DNA sequence: TGCAGCGTTGATGCCCCGGGACAGGATTATGATGGCTACACCTTC.

A few counts support this clone. The chain has TRBV6-5 and TRBJ2-7; TRBD2 aligns across 7 bases. CDR1 is MNHEY and CDR2 is SVGAGI in the germline V gene. This CDR3 is built from 14 residues. V trimming: 3 bases; J trimming: 3 bases; junction bases outside the gene matches: 5. The CDR3 loop reads CASSYSAGDYEQYF. The CDR3 DNA reads TGTGCCAGCAGTTATTCGGCGGGGGACTACGAGCAGTACTTC.

The rearrangement uses TRBV7-8 and TRBJ2-1, with a possible D match to TRBD2 (5 bases). V was trimmed by 0 bases and J by 0 bases, leaving 9 bases between them. The CDR3 loop spans 16 amino acids. CDR1 and CDR2 from the germline V gene are SGHVS and FQNEAQ. CDR3 in amino acids: CASSLAGVRSYNEQFF. The CDR3 DNA is TGTGCCAGCAGCTTAGCCGGGGTGCGCTCCTACAATGAGCAGTTCTTC. Combining the CDR3 with reference TRBV7-8 and TRBJ2-1 gives the whole variable domain GAGVSQSPRYKVAKRGQDVALRCDPISGHVSLFWYQQALGQGPEFLTYFQNEAQLDKSGLPSDRFFAERPEGSVSTLKIQRTQQEDSAVYLCASSLAGVRSYNEQFFGPGTRLTVL.

This clone was seen once. The chain joins TRBV4-2 to TRBJ1-1; D ambiguous. Germline assignment: CDR1 LGHNA and CDR2 YNFKEQ. CDR3 length: 15 amino acids. Trimming cost V 0 bases and J 1 base, with 9 bases left between them. CDR3 sequence reads: CASSQDHPGNTEAFF. CDR3 nucleotide sequence: TGTGCCAGCAGCCAAGATCACCCGGGGAACACTGAAGCTTTCTTT.

This chain uses TRBV18 with TRBJ2-1; 9 bases fit TRBD2. The V and J ends lost 6 bases and 5 bases, in that order; junction bases with no gene match: 8. The CDR3 length is 15 residues. Per the germline V gene, CDR1 is KGHSH and CDR2 is LQKENI. CDR3 in DNA: TGTGCCAGCTCGTCGACTAGCGGACTTAACAATGAGCAGTTCTTC. Encoded protein: CASSSTSGLNNEQFF.

Comment on this clone: Compared with germline, one end of the junction differs, possibly owing to a read error. V usage is TRBV7-9 and J usage is TRBJ2-5; D perhaps matches TRBD1 (6 bases). There are 17 residues in the CDR3. CDR1 SEHNR and CDR2 FQNEAQ come from the germline V gene (reference sequence). CDR3 in DNA: TGTTCCAGCAGCTTAGGGTCTCTGGCAGGGGCAAGGGAGACCCAGTACTTC. It codes for CSSSLGSLAGARETQYF.

This chain joins TRBV29-1 and TRBJ2-3; TRBD1 matches 8 bases. The CDR3 loop spans 14 amino acids. J was trimmed by 5 bases and V by 0 bases; bases with no gene match: 4. Looked up from germline, CDR1 is SQVTM and CDR2 is ANQGSEA. The CDR3 spells CSVEEQGVEDTQYF. CDR3 DNA: TGCAGCGTTGAAGAACAGGGGGTTGAAGATACGCAGTATTTT.

This clone has more than one count but fewer than ten. The chain employs TRBV5-4 and TRBJ1-2; TRBD1 is a possible D gene (5 bases). Germline V gene data show CDR1 as SGHNT and CDR2 as YYREEE (reference sequence). The CDR3 sequence is 15 residues long. Trimming stripped 0 bases from V and 4 bases from J, with 13 bases between. The CDR3 coding sequence is TGTGCCAGCAGCTTGGCCGGGGGAAGAGGCTATGGCTACACCTTC. Amino acid sequence: CASSLAGGRGYGYTF.

The rearrangement joins TRBV6-1 to TRBJ1-1, with no clear D. Germline values: CDR1 MNHNS, CDR2 SASEGT. CDR3 length: 13 amino acids. V dropped 5 bases and J dropped 0 bases, with 7 bases sitting between them. Written as DNA, the CDR3 is TGTGCCAGCAGTCCGCAGGTGAACACTGAAGCTTTCTTT. Protein sequence: CASSPQVNTEAFF.

The chain combines TRBV7-9 with TRBJ2-3; maybe TRBD2 (6 bases). CDR3 size: 14 residues. Between the trimmed V and J ends, which lost 8 bases and 3 bases, there was a span of 15 bases. Germline V gene data show CDR1 as SEHNR and CDR2 as FQNEAQ (reference sequence). The CDR3: CASGYPGETDTQYF. The CDR3 DNA is TGTGCCAGCGGCTATCCGGGAGAAACAGATACGCAGTATTTT.

The CDR3 nucleotides are TGCGCCAGGGAGAGGGGGCGCACCTCTGGGGCCAACGTCCTGACTTTC. Translated: CARERGRTSGANVLTF. V and J are TRBV23-1 and TRBJ2-6; the match to TRBD1 covers 7 bases. TRBV23-1 has ORF status, its function being uncertain. The V gene end was trimmed by 9 bases and the J gene end by 0 bases; junction bases not matched to a gene: 8. This CDR3 has 16 residues.

V and J are TRBV30 and TRBJ1-1, with unresolved D. V was shortened by 8 bases and J by 4 bases, with 14 bases between the two germline ends. From germline, CDR1 is GTSNPN and CDR2 SVGIG (reference sequence). This CDR3 spans 12 amino acids. The CDR3 nucleotides are TGTGCCCACAAGTGGAGTGGCACTGAAGCTTTCTTT. Its translation: CAHKWSGTEAFF.

This chain joins TRBV7-9 and TRBJ1-2, with D unclear. Per germline, CDR1 SEHNR and CDR2 FQNEAQ (reference sequence). V was shortened by 1 base and J by 6 bases, with 9 bases between the two germline ends. The CDR3 totals 13 residues. CDR3 in amino acids: CASSLERGNGYTF. CDR3 bases: TGTGCCAGCAGCTTAGAGAGAGGGAATGGCTACACCTTC.

Only a few counts were recorded for this clone. One end of the junction fails to match germline, which may point to a read error. The V and J genes are TRBV7-9 and TRBJ2-7; TRBD1 aligns across 7 bases. CDR3 size: 14 residues. Germline CDR1 reads SEHNR; CDR2 reads FQNEAQ (reference sequence). The CDR3 sequence: CSSSPRTGKDEQYF. Here the CDR3 DNA reads TGTTCCAGCAGCCCGAGGACAGGAAAGGATGAGCAGTACTTC.

This chain joins TRBV27 and TRBJ2-7, with D perhaps TRBD1 (6 bases). Trimming removed 0 bases from V and 3 bases from J, with 15 bases in between. Germline values: CDR1 MNHEY, CDR2 SMNVEV (reference sequence). The CDR3 consists of 16 residues. CDR3 loop: CASSLSPGVPFYEQYF. For the CDR3, the DNA is TGTGCCAGCAGTTTATCCCCAGGGGTTCCGTTCTACGAGCAGTACTTC.

This clone was observed a few times. The chain recombines TRBV2 with TRBJ1-5, with D maybe TRBD1 (5 bases). This CDR3 contains 13 residues. Trimming removed 3 bases from V and 6 bases from J, with 9 bases in between. The germline CDR1 and CDR2 sequences are SNHLY and FYNNEI. CDR3 residues: CASSDRVAQPQHF. In DNA form, the CDR3 reads TGTGCCAGCAGTGACAGGGTGGCTCAGCCCCAGCATTTT. Complete variable domain (other parts from reference TRBV2 and TRBJ1-5): EPEVTQTPSHQVTQMGQEVILRCVPISNHLYFYWYRQILGQKVEFLVSFYNNEISEKSEIFDDQFSVERPDGSNFTLKIRSTKLEDSAMYFCASSDRVAQPQHFGDGTRLSIL.

This chain joins TRBV10-3 and TRBJ2-2, with D uncertain. Germline V gene sequence: CDR1 ENHRY, CDR2 SYGVKD. V was clipped by 7 bases and J by 4 bases, with 10 bases between them. CDR3 length equals 13 residues. The CDR3 is CAIMVHATGELFF. The CDR3, as DNA: TGTGCCATCATGGTACACGCCACCGGGGAGCTGTTTTTT.

The chain has TRBV30 and TRBJ2-3; 10 bases are a match to TRBD2. From germline, CDR1 is GTSNPN and CDR2 SVGIG (reference sequence). J lost 1 base, V lost 3 bases, and 7 bases had no gene match. The CDR3 has 16 amino acids. CDR3 nucleotide sequence: TGTGCCTGGAGGTTGACTAGCGGGCCTGGCACAGATACGCAGTATTTT. This encodes CAWRLTSGPGTDTQYF.

This clone was seen only a few times. This chain uses TRBV16 with TRBJ1-5, with 7 bases fitting TRBD1. The CDR3 runs to 15 residues. Per the germline V gene, CDR1 is KGHSY and CDR2 is FQNENV. V shed 3 bases and J 5 bases; nucleotides not matched to a gene: 7. This chain's CDR3 is CASSHLTGLDQPQHF. CDR3 DNA sequence: TGTGCCAGCAGCCACCTGACAGGGTTGGATCAGCCCCAGCATTTT.

The genes are TRBV30 and TRBJ2-7, with 9 bases lining up with TRBD1. This CDR3 contains 14 residues. V shed 1 base, J shed 7 bases, and the junction held 8 bases outside the gene matches. Germline-derived CDR1 and CDR2 are GTSNPN and SVGIG (reference sequence). The CDR3 DNA follows: TGTGCCTGGAGTGACTACGGGACAGGGAAAGAGCAGTACTTC. Amino acids: CAWSDYGTGKEQYF.

CDR3 nucleotide sequence: TGTGCCATCAGTGAGACAGGGACAGGTGGAGGTGAAGCTTTCTTT. Its protein is CAISETGTGGGEAFF. The genes are TRBV10-3 and TRBJ1-1; 8 bases match TRBD1. The CDR3 is 15 residues long. Trimming removed 2 bases from V and 7 bases from J; junction bases left unmatched: 9. Germline V lookup: CDR1 ENHRY, CDR2 SYGVKD.

This clone was picked up one time. The chain links TRBV16 to TRBJ1-5, with D hard to call. Trimming removed 0 bases at V and 5 bases at J, with 8 bases between. CDR1 is KGHSY and CDR2 is FQNENV in the germline V gene. The CDR3 sequence is 14 residues long. The CDR3, as DNA: TGTGCCAGCAGCCAATCCGGCGGGGATCAGCCCCAGCATTTT. Translating it yields CASSQSGGDQPQHF.